The entry below describes one T cell receptor beta chain. CDR1 and CDR2 from the germline V gene are DFQATT and SNEGSKA (reference sequence). This CDR3 region has 11 residues. V was trimmed by 3 bases and J by 11 bases, leaving 12 bases between them. Libraries were prepared by immunoSEQ multiplex PCR; TCRdb keeps only in-frame clonotypes and omits some of them. This sample has some 42,000 clones, with nearly 90% found just once. These data belong to a study of T cell changes during pregnancy in multiple sclerosis. This specimen consisted of CD4+ T cells from peripheral blood mononuclear cells, obtained after pregnancy. This chain uses TRBV20-1 with TRBJ2-3; D is perhaps TRBD2 (6 bases). The sequence came from a female donor with multiple sclerosis, enrolled in a pregnancy study. The CDR3 nucleotides are TGCAGTGCTAGGGAGGTCGGGGGGCAGTATTTT. Its translation is CSAREVGGQYF.